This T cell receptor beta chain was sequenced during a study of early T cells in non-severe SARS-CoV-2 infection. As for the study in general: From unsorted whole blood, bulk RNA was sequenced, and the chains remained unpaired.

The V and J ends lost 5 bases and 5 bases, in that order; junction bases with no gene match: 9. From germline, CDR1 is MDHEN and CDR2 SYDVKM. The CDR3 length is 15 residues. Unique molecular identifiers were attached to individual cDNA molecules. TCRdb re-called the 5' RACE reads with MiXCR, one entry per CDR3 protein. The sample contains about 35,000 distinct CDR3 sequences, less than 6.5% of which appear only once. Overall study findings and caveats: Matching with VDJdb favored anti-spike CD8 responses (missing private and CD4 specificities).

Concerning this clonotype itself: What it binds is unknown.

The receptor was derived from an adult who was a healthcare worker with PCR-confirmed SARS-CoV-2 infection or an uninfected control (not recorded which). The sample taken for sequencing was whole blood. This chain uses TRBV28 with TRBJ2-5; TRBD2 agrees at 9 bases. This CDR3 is CASSPLAGGAETQYF. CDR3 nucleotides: TGTGCCAGCAGTCCTCTCGCGGGGGGGGCGGAGACCCAGTACTTC.